This T cell receptor beta chain was profiled in a study of CD8+CD57+ T cells in acquired aplastic anemia. General observations from the study: CD8+ Simpson's diversity did not differ significantly between patients and controls.

Concerning this clonotype: Antigen unknown.

Germline CDR1 is SGHVS and CDR2 is FNYEAQ. This CDR3 comprises 16 residues. Trimming pared 3 bases from V and 4 bases from J, leaving 18 bases between. Sequenced patients had shown CD8+CD57+ cell expansion by flow cytometry. None of the patients had been given any therapy when their blood was sampled. Investigators profiled TCR beta VDJ and CDR3 from genomic DNA template. TCRdb passed the reads through MiXCR, listing each CDR3 protein once. Here the sample spans roughly 93,000 distinct CDR3 sequences, roughly two thirds being singletons. The sequenced sample was sorted CD4+, CD8+, or CD8+CD57+ T cells (not recorded which) from PBMCs. This receptor was obtained from a human donor with aplastic anemia. The chain employs TRBV7-6 and TRBJ1-1; possible D gene TRBD1, 5 bases. CDR3 sequence reads: CASSFEVGPRATEAFF. The CDR3 DNA follows: TGTGCCAGCAGCTTTGAAGTGGGACCCAGGGCCACTGAAGCTTTCTTT.